This T cell receptor beta chain was retrieved from a study of T cell repertoires in ileal Crohn's disease. Overall study: Roughly 40% were active smokers at surgery; median disease duration was around 7.9 years.

Only in-frame clones appear in the TCRdb table, and some are missing; sequencing was by immunoSEQ multiplex PCR. The sample lists more than 7,000 clones; approximately 70% were seen once. Germline V lookup: CDR1 DFQATT, CDR2 SNEGSKA (reference sequence). Trimming shortened V by 0 bases and J by 6 bases, and 6 bases separated the two germline ends. The CDR3 consists of 11 residues. Time point described: neoterminal ileum biopsy at postoperative endoscopy, about 6 months after surgery. The J gene is TRBJ2-7, the V gene TRBV20-1; D unresolved. This TCR was recovered from an adult with Crohn's disease. The specimen was ileal tissue. CDR3 DNA: TGCAGTGCTAGAGATATCGGCGAGCAGTACTTC. This codes for CSARDIGEQYF.